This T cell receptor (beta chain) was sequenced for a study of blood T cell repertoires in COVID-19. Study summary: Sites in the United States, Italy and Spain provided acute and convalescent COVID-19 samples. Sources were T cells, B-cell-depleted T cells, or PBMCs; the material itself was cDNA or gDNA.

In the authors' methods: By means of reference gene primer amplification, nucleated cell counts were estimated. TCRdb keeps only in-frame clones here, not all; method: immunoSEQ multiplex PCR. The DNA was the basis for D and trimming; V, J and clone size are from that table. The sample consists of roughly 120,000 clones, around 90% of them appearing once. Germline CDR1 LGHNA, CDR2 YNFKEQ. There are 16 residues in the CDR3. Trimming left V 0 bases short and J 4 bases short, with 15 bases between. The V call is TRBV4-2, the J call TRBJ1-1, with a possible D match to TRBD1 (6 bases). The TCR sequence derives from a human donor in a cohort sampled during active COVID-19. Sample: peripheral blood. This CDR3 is CASSQEGDMRITEAFF. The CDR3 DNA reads TGTGCCAGCAGCCAAGAGGGGGACATGCGGATCACTGAAGCTTTCTTT.